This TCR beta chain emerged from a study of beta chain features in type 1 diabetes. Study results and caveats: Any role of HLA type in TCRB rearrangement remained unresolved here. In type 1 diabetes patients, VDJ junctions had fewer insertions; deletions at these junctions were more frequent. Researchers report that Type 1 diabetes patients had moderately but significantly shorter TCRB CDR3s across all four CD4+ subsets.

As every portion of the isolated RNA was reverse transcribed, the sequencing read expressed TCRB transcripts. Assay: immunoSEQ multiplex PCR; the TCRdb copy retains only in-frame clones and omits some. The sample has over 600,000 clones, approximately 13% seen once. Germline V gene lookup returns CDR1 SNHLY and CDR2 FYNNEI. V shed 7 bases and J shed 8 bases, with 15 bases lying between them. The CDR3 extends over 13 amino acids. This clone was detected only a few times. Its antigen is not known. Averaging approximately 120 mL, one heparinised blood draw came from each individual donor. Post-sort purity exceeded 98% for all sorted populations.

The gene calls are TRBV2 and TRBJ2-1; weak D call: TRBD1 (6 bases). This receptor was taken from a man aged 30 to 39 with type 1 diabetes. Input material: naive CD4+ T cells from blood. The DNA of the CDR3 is TGTGCCAGCAATATAGGGGGTTTGGATGAGCAGTTCTTC. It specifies CASNIGGLDEQFF.